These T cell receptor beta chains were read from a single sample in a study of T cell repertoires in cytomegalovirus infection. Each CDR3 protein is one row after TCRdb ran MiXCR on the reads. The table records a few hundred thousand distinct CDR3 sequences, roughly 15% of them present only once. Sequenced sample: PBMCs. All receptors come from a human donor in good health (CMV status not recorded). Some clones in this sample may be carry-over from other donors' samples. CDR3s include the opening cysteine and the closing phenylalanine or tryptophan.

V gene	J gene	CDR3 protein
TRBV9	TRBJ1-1	CASSVLDNTEAFF
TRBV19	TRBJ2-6	CASSMDRGNGANVLTF
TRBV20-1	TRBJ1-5	CSAIYPGTAIATQHF
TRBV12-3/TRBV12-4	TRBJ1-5	CASSFGTGVGQPQHF
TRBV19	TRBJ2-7	CASSITVSSYEQYF
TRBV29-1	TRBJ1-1	CSGKQVNTEAFF
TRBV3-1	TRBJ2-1	CASSRTGRAYNEQFF
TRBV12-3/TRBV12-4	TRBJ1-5	CASTPGAGRGQPQHF
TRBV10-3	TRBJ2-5	CAISEPAGVQETQYF
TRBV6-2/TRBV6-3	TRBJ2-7	CASSWWDRGYYEQYF
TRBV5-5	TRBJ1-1	CASSLAEGTEAFF
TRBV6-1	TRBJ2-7	CASSWDRAGEQYF
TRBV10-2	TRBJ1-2	CASSLLTSANYGYTF
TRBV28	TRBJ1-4	CASSTGAINEKLFF
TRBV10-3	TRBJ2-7	CAISVRDREYEQYF
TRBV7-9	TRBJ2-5	CASSSTPSGGEETQYF
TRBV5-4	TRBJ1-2	CASSLAGQGVDGYTF
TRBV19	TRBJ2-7	CASSTRGYPTYEQYF
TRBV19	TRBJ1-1	CASSINVNTEAFF
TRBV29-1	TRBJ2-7	CSVVPAGVYEQYF
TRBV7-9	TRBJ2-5	CASSPIGASLSKWETQYF
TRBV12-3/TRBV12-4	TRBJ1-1	CASSLWSNAEAFF
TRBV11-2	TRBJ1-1	CASSLSSKGFTEAFF
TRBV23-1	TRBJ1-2	CASSRGRGTRTF
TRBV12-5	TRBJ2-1	CASGLLGISGRDEQFF